This T cell receptor beta chain came from a study of glioma-infiltrating T cells after dendritic cell vaccination. Across the study: Autologous tumor lysate was loaded overnight onto monocyte-derived dendritic cells grown approximately 7 days with IL-4 and GM-CSF.

With 2 bases removed from V and 0 bases from J, the gap between germline ends came to 7 bases. The CDR3 is 14 amino acids. Germline lookup yields CDR1 SQVTM and CDR2 ANQGSEA. The data were produced by immunoSEQ multiplex PCR, yet TCRdb's version contains in-frame clones alone and is incomplete. The sample has approximately 100,000 clones; 70% to 80% are singletons. The origin of this receptor is a human donor with glioblastoma. Sequencing was performed on blood, taken before dendritic cell vaccination. This chain joins TRBV29-1 and TRBJ2-2, with no clear D. The CDR3 DNA is TGCAGCGTTGAATGGCAGGCGAACACCGGGGAGCTGTTTTTT. Translated, it gives CSVEWQANTGELFF.